Below are 23 T cell receptor beta chains sequenced from a single sample in a study of blood T cells in healthy people across ages. Next came a second PCR, run for about 6 to 12 cycles, which used a sample-barcoded 5' primer along with a J-beta primer mix. Using its own MiXCR run on the 5' RACE reads, TCRdb lists one record per CDR3 protein. This sample has around 1,500,000 distinct CDR3 sequences, with 40% to 50% found just once. Material for sequencing was blood. The source is a woman aged 18 to 35 in good health.

J is TRBJ2-3 and V is TRBV20-1; 11 bases align to TRBD1. The germline CDR1 and CDR2 sequences are DFQATT and SNEGSKA (reference sequence). This CDR3 is 17 amino acids long. Trimming at V came to 6 bases and at J to 4 bases, leaving 15 bases not matched to a gene. CDR3 nucleotides: TGCAGTGCCCACCCCGGCAGTGGGACAGGGGGGGCAGATACGCAGTATTTT. This gives the protein CSAHPGSGTGGADTQYF.

This clonotype was seen just once. The junction departs from germline at one end; a sequencing error may be responsible. This chain's CDR3 is CANSGPAGTDTQYF. In DNA, the CDR3 is TGCGCCAACAGCGGCCCAGCCGGCACAGATACGCAGTATTTT. J is TRBJ2-3 and V is TRBV5-1, with TRBD2 as a possible D gene (5 bases). The CDR3 contains 14 residues. Germline CDR1 SGHRS, CDR2 YFSETQ.

The sample holds a few counts of this clonotype. This chain joins TRBV6-2 or TRBV6-3 and TRBJ1-2; D gene uncertain. Trimming left V 6 bases short and J 5 bases short, with 13 bases between. The CDR3 consists of 13 residues. The germline V gene encodes CDR1 MNHEY and CDR2 SVGEGT. The CDR3 spells CASSNTPHYGYTF. The CDR3 nucleotides read TGTGCCAGCAGCAACACACCGCATTATGGCTACACCTTC.

This clonotype appeared once. CDR3 sequence reads: CASSYSSGRQGYEQYF. The DNA of the CDR3 is TGTGCCAGCAGTTACTCGAGCGGGAGACAGGGCTACGAGCAGTACTTC. V gene TRBV6-6 combines with J gene TRBJ2-5; weak D call: TRBD2 (8 bases). The J call is in doubt because the DNA end fits TRBJ2-7 better. The CDR3 totals 16 residues. Germline V gene data show CDR1 as MNHNY and CDR2 as SVGAGI (reference sequence).

Concerning this clonotype itself: A read error may produce the germline difference seen at one junction end. The chain uses TRBV7-7 and TRBJ2-7; 8 bases align to TRBD1. The CDR3 consists of 13 residues. The germline V gene has CDR1 SSHAT and CDR2 FNYEAQ (reference sequence). CDR3 DNA sequence: TGTGCTAGCAGCTTAGCCACAGGGGGCGAGCAGTACTTC. It codes for CASSLATGGEQYF.

The chain couples TRBV6-6 to TRBJ2-7, with 8 positions matching TRBD1. After removal of 0 bases from V and 7 bases from J, the junction contained 8 bases not matched to a gene. Germline V gene sequence: CDR1 MNHNY, CDR2 SVGAGI (reference sequence). This CDR3 comprises 15 residues. This CDR3 reads CASSYSRQGAGEQYF. The CDR3 DNA reads TGTGCCAGCAGTTACTCGAGGCAGGGGGCAGGAGAGCAGTACTTC.

V is TRBV27 and J is TRBJ2-7, with D possibly being TRBD1 (6 bases). Germline assignment: CDR1 MNHEY and CDR2 SMNVEV (reference sequence). The CDR3 extends over 15 amino acids. With 4 bases removed from V and 2 bases from J, the gap between germline ends came to 15 bases. The CDR3 protein is CASSSPLQGAYEQYF. Here the CDR3 DNA reads TGTGCCAGCAGTTCCCCTCTACAGGGAGCCTACGAGCAGTACTTC.

The chain uses TRBV10-3 and TRBJ2-7; possibly TRBD1 or TRBD2 for D (5 bases each). Trimming took off 6 bases at V and 5 bases at J, with 20 bases between the two ends. The CDR3 contains 15 residues. Germline V gene lookup returns CDR1 ENHRY and CDR2 SYGVKD. The CDR3 DNA follows: TGTGCCATCAGCAAAACTCCGGGGCTACCCCACGAGCAGTACTTC. Residues: CAISKTPGLPHEQYF.

V is TRBV20-1 and J is TRBJ2-1; possible D gene TRBD2, 6 bases. Trimming took off 0 bases at V and 5 bases at J, with 14 bases between the two ends. There are 15 residues in the CDR3. In germline, CDR1 is DFQATT, CDR2 SNEGSKA (reference sequence). The CDR3 loop is CSARDSGREDNEQFF. The CDR3 DNA is TGCAGTGCTAGAGATTCGGGCAGGGAGGACAATGAGCAGTTCTTC.

This chain connects TRBV6-2 or TRBV6-3 to TRBJ2-1, with TRBD2 identical over 8 bases. Germline V CDR1 and CDR2: MNHEY, SVGEGT. CDR3 length: 15 amino acids. V shed 7 bases and J 5 bases; nucleotides not matched to a gene: 10. CDR3 nucleotides: TGTGCCAGCATCCGGGGGGGGAGGTACGACAATGAGCAGTTCTTC. Protein: CASIRGGRYDNEQFF.

This chain links TRBV3-1 with TRBJ2-2, with D possibly TRBD2 on 5 matching bases. The CDR3 covers 20 residues. Trimming removed 1 base at V and 2 bases at J, with 23 bases between. The germline CDR1 and CDR2 sequences are LGHDT and YNNKEL (reference sequence). This CDR3 reads CASSQVWGWGVANNTGELFF. CDR3 DNA sequence: TGTGCCAGCAGCCAAGTATGGGGATGGGGAGTAGCGAACAACACCGGGGAGCTGTTTTTT.

The V gene is TRBV25-1, the J gene TRBJ1-2; D unclear. Germline V gene sequence: CDR1 MGHDK, CDR2 SYGVNS. V lost 0 bases and J lost 8, with 13 bases in between. The length of the CDR3 is 14 residues. As DNA, the CDR3 is TGTGCCAGCAGTGAATATGGTATAGGGAGAGGCTACACCTTC. The encoded protein is CASSEYGIGRGYTF.

The chain combines TRBV27 with TRBJ1-6; D gene unclear. The CDR3 is 13 residues long. Germline-derived CDR1 and CDR2 are MNHEY and SMNVEV (reference sequence). Between the trimmed V and J ends, which lost 3 bases and 6 bases, there was a span of 6 bases. This CDR3 is CASSFGSNSPLHF. The CDR3 DNA follows: TGTGCCAGCAGTTTTGGCAGTAATTCACCCCTCCACTTT.

This clonotype has only one observation. The chain couples TRBV12-5 to TRBJ2-1; D is uncertain. The germline gives CDR1 LGHNT, CDR2 FRNRAP. The germline V and J ends were trimmed by 2 bases and 6 bases, with 11 bases remaining between them. The CDR3 runs to 14 residues. CDR3 protein: CASGLTPGFNEQFF. CDR3 nucleotides: TGTGCTAGTGGTTTGACCCCCGGGTTCAATGAGCAGTTCTTC.

The chain recombines TRBV2 with TRBJ1-1, with a possible D match to TRBD1 (5 bases). Germline V gene lookup returns CDR1 SNHLY and CDR2 FYNNEI. Between the trimmed V and J ends, which lost 7 bases and 1 base, there was a span of 10 bases. There are 13 residues in the CDR3. CDR3 sequence reads: CASTDRTNTEAFF. CDR3 coding DNA: TGTGCCAGCACCGACAGAACGAACACTGAAGCTTTCTTT. Full variable domain (outside the CDR3, taken from reference TRBV2 and TRBJ1-1): EPEVTQTPSHQVTQMGQEVILRCVPISNHLYFYWYRQILGQKVEFLVSFYNNEISEKSEIFDDQFSVERPDGSNFTLKIRSTKLEDSAMYFCASTDRTNTEAFFGQGTRLTVV.

V is TRBV7-9 and J is TRBJ2-3; weak D call: TRBD2 (5 bases). The CDR3 consists of 12 residues. CDR1 is SEHNR and CDR2 is FQNEAQ in the germline V gene (reference sequence). V shed 5 bases and J shed 7 bases, with 10 bases lying between them. This CDR3 reads CASSKLVHTQYF. The CDR3 DNA reads TGTGCCAGCAGCAAACTAGTACATACGCAGTATTTT.

V usage is TRBV9 and J usage is TRBJ2-1; 11 bases line up with TRBD1. The CDR3 has 15 amino acids. V dropped 1 base and J dropped 7; count of bases not matched to a gene: 4. The germline V gene encodes CDR1 SGDLS and CDR2 YYNGEE. The CDR3 coding sequence is TGTGCCAGCAGCGTATTGGGGGACAGGGGGAATGAGCAGTTCTTC. Translation: CASSVLGDRGNEQFF.

On this clonotype: An end of the junction differs from the germline gene, which may be a read error. This chain joins TRBV10-3 and TRBJ2-5; TRBD2 matches 12 bases. Germline V gives CDR1 ENHRY, CDR2 SYGVKD. The CDR3 sequence is 16 residues long. This chain's CDR3 is CAISRSSGGAEEAQYF. The CDR3 DNA reads TGTGCCATCAGTAGATCTAGCGGGGGGGCCGAAGAGGCCCAGTACTTC.

The J gene is TRBJ1-5, the V gene TRBV5-1, with TRBD1 as a possible D gene (6 bases). CDR3 length: 15 amino acids. Germline V gene data show CDR1 as SGHRS and CDR2 as YFSETQ. The germline V and J ends were trimmed by 4 bases and 5 bases, with 16 bases remaining between them. The CDR3 DNA follows: TGCGCCAGCAGCCAGGGGACCGCCACTGATCAGCCCCAGCATTTT. Its translation: CASSQGTATDQPQHF.

V is TRBV5-1 and J is TRBJ2-1; D uncertain. Trimming shortened V by 3 bases and J by 4 bases, and 14 bases separated the two germline ends. Germline V gives CDR1 SGHRS, CDR2 YFSETQ. The CDR3 covers 15 residues. CDR3: CASSSAQIEYNEQFF. The DNA for the CDR3 is TGCGCCAGCAGCTCGGCCCAGATCGAGTACAATGAGCAGTTCTTC.

This chain links TRBV20-1 with TRBJ2-1, with 7 bases that match TRBD2. The CDR3 length is 15 residues. Trimming took 6 bases from V and 4 from J; bases not matched to a gene: 12. CDR1 is DFQATT and CDR2 is SNEGSKA in the germline V gene (reference sequence). DNA for the CDR3: TGCAGTGCCCGTATCTTAAGCGGGGATTACAATGAGCAGTTCTTC. This encodes CSARILSGDYNEQFF.

The chain couples TRBV7-9 to TRBJ2-7; 12 bases map to TRBD1. V trimming: 1 base; J trimming: 6 bases; junction bases outside the gene matches: 1. Germline CDR1 reads SEHNR; CDR2 reads FQNEAQ (reference sequence). The CDR3 covers 14 residues. CDR3 protein: CASSLGDRGLEQYF. The CDR3 DNA reads as TGTGCCAGCAGCTTAGGGGACAGGGGGCTCGAGCAGTACTTC. The whole variable domain, remainder taken from reference TRBV7-9 and TRBJ2-7, is DTGVSQNPRHKITKRGQNVTFRCDPISEHNRLYWYRQTLGQGPEFLTYFQNEAQLEKSRLLSDRFSAERPKGSFSTLEIQRTEQGDSAMYLCASSLGDRGLEQYFGPGTRLTVT.

This clonotype was picked up a small number of times. This sequence joins TRBV20-1 and TRBJ2-3; the match to TRBD2 covers 7 bases. Losses at the gene ends were 4 bases for V and 4 bases for J; bases not matched to a gene: 11. Germline assignment: CDR1 DFQATT and CDR2 SNEGSKA (reference sequence). There are 15 residues in the CDR3. This CDR3 is CSATHLKAGSDTQYF. In nucleotides, the CDR3 is TGCAGTGCTACCCACCTTAAAGCGGGATCAGATACGCAGTATTTT.